In this sample, the clone carrying this T cell receptor (beta chain) turned up many times. The antigen is unknown. The record originates from a study of T cells after yellow fever vaccination. Overall study: For low cell numbers, libraries were made with SMART-Seq v4 Ultra Low Input.

Overall study results and limits: Re-detected after boosting: most primary clones, 96% of CD4 and under 90% of CD8.

It was through 5'RACE template switching that TCR cDNA was made, with a universal primer site and UMIs added. In TCRdb, the 5' RACE reads were re-called with MiXCR into one record per CDR3 protein. The repertoire holds more than 120,000 distinct CDR3 sequences, with roughly 8.2% as singletons. Sample: CD4+ T cells sorted from PBMCs, taken 5 days after the yellow fever booster vaccination. The clonotype comes from a man aged 30 to 39 who received the YFV17D yellow fever vaccine.

The CDR3 loop reads CASSYSSGSYEQYF. Written as DNA, the CDR3 is TGTGCCAGCAGTTATTCAAGCGGGAGCTACGAGCAGTACTTC. V gene TRBV6-5 combines with J gene TRBJ2-7, with TRBD2 matching 8 bases. With V trimmed by 3 bases and J by 3 bases, 4 bases remained unmatched. The germline CDR1 and CDR2 sequences are MNHEY and SVGAGI. The CDR3 has 14 residues.